The rows below give T cell receptor beta chains drawn from one sample of a study of CD8 T cells in Susac syndrome. TCRdb re-called the immunoSEQ multiplex PCR reads through MiXCR, storing one row per CDR3 protein. This table has about 200,000 distinct CDR3 sequences, 80% to 95% appearing once. The sequencing input was CD8+ T cells from PBMCs. The source is a human donor with multiple sclerosis. Each CDR3 is given with its conserved first and last residue. D genes are given only for firm matches. Clone size is shown for a subset of rows, as once, few, many or a class of expanded clone.

j_gene	d_gene	v_gene	abundance	CDR3aa	CDR3nt
TRBJ1-1	NA	TRBV29-1	NA	CSVEDTEAFF	TGCAGCGTTGAGGACACTGAAGCTTTCTTT
TRBJ1-6	TRBD1	TRBV4-2	NA	CASSQDFGTAVGSPLHF	TGTGCCAGCAGCCAAGATTTCGGGACAGCCGTGGGGTCACCCCTCCACTTT
TRBJ2-3	NA	TRBV5-6	NA	CASSLGPAASTDTQYF	TGTGCCAGCAGCTTAGGGCCAGCGGCTAGCACAGATACGCAGTATTTT
TRBJ2-7	TRBD1	TRBV6-1	NA	CASSETGDSYEQYF	TGTGCCAGCAGCGAGACAGGGGATTCCTACGAGCAGTACTTC
TRBJ1-1	NA	TRBV6-2/TRBV6-3	NA	CASSYSAGMNTEAFF	TGTGCCAGCAGTTACTCTGCGGGGATGAACACTGAAGCTTTCTTT
TRBJ2-5	NA	TRBV30	NA	CAWSAIGETQYF	TGTGCCTGGAGTGCTATCGGGGAGACCCAGTACTTC
TRBJ2-1	TRBD1	TRBV20-1	NA	CSATTGGNEQFF	TGCAGTGCTACCACAGGGGGCAATGAGCAGTTCTTC
TRBJ1-1	NA	TRBV2	NA	CASSEKGHPRFTEAFF	TGTGCCAGCAGTGAAAAGGGACACCCCAGGTTCACTGAAGCTTTCTTT
TRBJ1-5	NA	TRBV15	NA	CATKPVSNQPQHF	TGTGCCACCAAGCCAGTTTCCAATCAGCCCCAGCATTTT
TRBJ2-1	NA	TRBV9	few	CASSVGYNEQFF	TGTGCCAGCAGCGTGGGCTACAATGAGCAGTTCTTC
TRBJ2-7	TRBD1	TRBV30	few	CAWVDRHRGYEQYF	TGTGCCTGGGTGGACAGGCATCGTGGCTACGAGCAGTACTTC
TRBJ2-7	NA	TRBV29-1	few	CSVVSPGTYEQYF	TGCAGCGTTGTTTCCCCGGGCACCTACGAGCAGTACTTC
TRBJ1-3	NA	TRBV7-9	NA	CASSLDRVSENTIYF	TGTGCCAGCAGCTTAGACAGGGTCTCTGAAAACACCATATATTTT
TRBJ1-6	NA	TRBV15	NA	CATSRRQYYNSPLHF	TGTGCCACCAGCCGACGCCAATATTATAATTCACCCCTCCACTTT
TRBJ2-2	TRBD2	TRBV4-3	NA	CASSQDILAATGELFF	TGCGCCAGCAGCCAAGATATCCTAGCGGCCACCGGGGAGCTGTTTTTT
TRBJ1-1	NA	TRBV27	NA	CASSFGPLAGAFF	TGTGCCAGCAGTTTTGGGCCTCTAGCGGGGGCTTTCTTT
TRBJ2-3	NA	TRBV2	NA	CASSSIRTDTQYF	TGTGCCAGCAGTTCTATACGCACAGATACGCAGTATTTT
TRBJ1-1	NA	TRBV19	NA	CASSIRNTEAFF	TGTGCCAGTAGTATCCGGAACACTGAAGCTTTCTTT
TRBJ2-7	TRBD1	TRBV5-1	few	CASSFLGTGNHEQYF	TGCGCCAGCAGCTTCCTCGGGACAGGGAACCACGAGCAGTACTTC
TRBJ2-2	NA	TRBV29-1	NA	CSVGRDKGSTGELFF	TGCAGCGTAGGCCGGGACAAGGGTTCCACCGGGGAGCTGTTTTTT
TRBJ2-5	TRBD1	TRBV27	NA	CASRRTGWEGQSGLGHQETQYF	TGTGCCAGCAGGAGGACAGGGTGGGAAGGGCAATCAGGGTTGGGTCACCAAGAGACCCAGTACTTC
TRBJ2-5	NA	TRBV19	NA	CASSIFPGKRGETQYF	TGTGCCAGTAGTATCTTCCCAGGGAAGCGAGGAGAGACCCAGTACTTC
TRBJ1-1	NA	TRBV6-5	NA	CASSYQFSTEAFF	TGTGCCAGCAGTTACCAGTTCTCCACTGAAGCTTTCTTT
TRBJ1-2	NA	TRBV29-1	NA	CSVEETGANYGYTF	TGCAGCGTTGAAGAGACAGGAGCTAACTATGGCTACACCTTC
TRBJ2-7	TRBD1	TRBV2	NA	CASSESRSGGSGEQYF	TGTGCCAGCAGTGAATCGAGGTCAGGGGGCTCGGGGGAGCAGTACTTC
TRBJ2-7	TRBD1	TRBV7-3	NA	CASKDRVHYEQYF	TGTGCCAGCAAGGACAGGGTTCACTACGAGCAGTACTTC
TRBJ1-1	NA	TRBV6-4	NA	CASSEGPGKNTEAFF	TGTGCCAGCAGTGAGGGGCCAGGGAAGAACACTGAAGCTTTCTTT
TRBJ2-5	NA	TRBV9	NA	CASSVVGAGQETQYF	TGTGCCAGCAGCGTAGTTGGGGCCGGACAAGAGACCCAGTACTTC
TRBJ2-2	NA	TRBV3-1	NA	CASSQDPGAGELFF	TGTGCCAGCAGCCAAGATCCCGGGGCCGGGGAGCTGTTTTTT
TRBJ1-2	NA	TRBV7-9	NA	CASSLEWVAGGYTF	TGTGCCAGCAGCTTAGAGTGGGTTGCAGGCGGCTACACCTTC
TRBJ2-7	NA	TRBV10-3	NA	CASRQLDSYEQYF	TGTGCCTCCCGACAGCTAGATTCCTACGAGCAGTACTTC
TRBJ1-1	NA	TRBV18	NA	CASSSGGRGTEAFF	TGTGCCAGCTCCAGCGGGGGGAGGGGTACTGAAGCTTTCTTT
TRBJ1-2	NA	TRBV27	NA	CASSSGTGYDGYTF	TGTGCCAGCAGCTCCGGCACAGGGTACGATGGCTACACCTTC
TRBJ1-4	NA	TRBV2	NA	CATNPSDKGEKLFF	TGTGCCACCAATCCCTCTGATAAGGGGGAAAAACTGTTTTTT
TRBJ1-2	NA	TRBV7-9	NA	CASSFQGTRGYTF	TGTGCCAGCAGCTTCCAGGGGACGCGAGGCTACACCTTC
TRBJ2-7	NA	TRBV7-8	NA	CASSLGWGSTGYEQYF	TGTGCCAGCAGCTTAGGATGGGGGAGCACGGGTTACGAGCAGTACTTC
TRBJ2-7	TRBD1	TRBV19	once	CATSGTGTGEQYF	TGTGCCACCAGCGGGACAGGGACGGGTGAGCAGTACTTC
TRBJ1-1	NA	TRBV4-1	NA	CASSQDFALPGTEAFF	TGCGCCAGCAGCCAAGATTTCGCCCTACCTGGGACCGAAGCTTTCTTT
TRBJ2-7	NA	TRBV2	NA	CASSVGGIAYEQYF	TGTGCCAGCAGTGTTGGCGGGATCGCCTACGAGCAGTACTTC
TRBJ1-1	NA	TRBV7-8	NA	CASSWGAQGPTEAFF	TGTGCCAGCAGCTGGGGGGCCCAGGGCCCCACTGAAGCTTTCTTT
TRBJ2-7	TRBD1	TRBV7-9	NA	CASSPTGEDEQYF	TGTGCCAGCAGCCCGACAGGGGAGGACGAGCAGTACTTC
TRBJ2-5	NA	TRBV7-7	NA	CASSLDPAAQETQYF	TGTGCTAGCAGCTTAGACCCCGCAGCCCAAGAGACCCAGTACTTC
TRBJ2-5	TRBD1	TRBV6-6	NA	CASSPPHRGETQYF	TGTGCCAGCAGTCCCCCCCACAGGGGAGAGACCCAGTACTTC
TRBJ2-4	NA	TRBV19	NA	CASSSRTTGWGIQYF	TGTGCCAGTAGTTCCCGCACGACAGGTTGGGGCATTCAGTACTTC
TRBJ1-2	NA	TRBV5-4	NA	CASSTGGELDGYTF	TGTGCCAGCAGCACCGGGGGGGAATTGGATGGCTACACCTTC
TRBJ1-5	NA	TRBV30	once	CAWSVGGFGNQPQHF	TGTGCCTGGAGTGTTGGGGGCTTTGGGAATCAGCCCCAGCATTTT
TRBJ2-1	TRBD2	TRBV7-9	NA	CASSPHQRGHNEQFF	TGTGCCAGCAGCCCTCACCAGCGGGGGCACAATGAGCAGTTCTTC
TRBJ2-1	TRBD2	TRBV6-5	NA	CASSYSTGLAVYNEQFF	TGTGCCAGCAGTTACTCGACGGGACTAGCGGTATACAATGAGCAGTTCTTC
TRBJ2-5	NA	TRBV27	NA	CASSLNTGGETQYF	TGTGCCAGCAGTTTAAACACTGGTGGGGAGACCCAGTACTTC
TRBJ2-7	NA	TRBV4-1	NA	CASSQGGPGSSYEQYF	TGCGCCAGCAGCCAAGGAGGACCCGGGAGCTCCTACGAGCAGTACTTC